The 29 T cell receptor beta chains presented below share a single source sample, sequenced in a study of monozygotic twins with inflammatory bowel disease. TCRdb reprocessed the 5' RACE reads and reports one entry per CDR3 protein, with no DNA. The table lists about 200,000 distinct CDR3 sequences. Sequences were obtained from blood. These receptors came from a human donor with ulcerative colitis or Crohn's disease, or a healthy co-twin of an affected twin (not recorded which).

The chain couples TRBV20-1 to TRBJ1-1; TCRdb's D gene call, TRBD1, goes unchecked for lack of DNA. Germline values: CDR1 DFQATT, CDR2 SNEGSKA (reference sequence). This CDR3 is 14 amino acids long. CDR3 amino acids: CSASFQGLGTEAFF.

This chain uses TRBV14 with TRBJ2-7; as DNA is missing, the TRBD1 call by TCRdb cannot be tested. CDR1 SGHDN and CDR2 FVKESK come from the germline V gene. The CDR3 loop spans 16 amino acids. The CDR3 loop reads CASSHRDPPRSYEQYF.

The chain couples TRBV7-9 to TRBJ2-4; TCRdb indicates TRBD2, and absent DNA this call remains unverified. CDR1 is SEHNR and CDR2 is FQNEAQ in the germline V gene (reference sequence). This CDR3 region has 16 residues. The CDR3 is CASSTQTGLVSNIQYF.

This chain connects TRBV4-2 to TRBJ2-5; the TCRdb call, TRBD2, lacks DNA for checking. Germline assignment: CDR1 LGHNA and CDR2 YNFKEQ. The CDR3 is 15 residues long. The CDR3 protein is CASSPLAGGGETQYF.

The CDR3 region is CASRLAGDRNEQFF. The chain combines TRBV5-1 with TRBJ2-1; TCRdb gives TRBD2 as the D gene, but with no DNA this cannot be confirmed. Germline CDR1 SGHRS, CDR2 YFSETQ. The CDR3 loop spans 14 amino acids.

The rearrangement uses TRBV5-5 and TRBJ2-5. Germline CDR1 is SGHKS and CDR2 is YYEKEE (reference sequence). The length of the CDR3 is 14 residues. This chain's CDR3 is CASSLGLGQETQYF.

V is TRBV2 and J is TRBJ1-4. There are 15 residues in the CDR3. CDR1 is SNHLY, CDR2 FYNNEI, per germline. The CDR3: CASSERDGMLEKLFF.

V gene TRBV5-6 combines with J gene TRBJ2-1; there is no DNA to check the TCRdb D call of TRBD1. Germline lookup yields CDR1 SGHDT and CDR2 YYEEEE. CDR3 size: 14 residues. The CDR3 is CASSLWVAGNEQFF.

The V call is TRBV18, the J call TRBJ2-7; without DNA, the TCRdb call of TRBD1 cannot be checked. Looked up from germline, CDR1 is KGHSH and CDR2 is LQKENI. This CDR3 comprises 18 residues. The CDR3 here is CASSGPGTGLSGKHEQYF.

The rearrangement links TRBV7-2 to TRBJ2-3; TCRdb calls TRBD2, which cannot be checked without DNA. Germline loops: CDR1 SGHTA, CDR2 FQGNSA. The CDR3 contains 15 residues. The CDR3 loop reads CASSSLAGAPDTQYF.

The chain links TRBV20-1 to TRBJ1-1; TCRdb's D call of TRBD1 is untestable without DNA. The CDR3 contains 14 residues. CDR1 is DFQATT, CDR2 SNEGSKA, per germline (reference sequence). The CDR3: CSARDRQGVSLTFF.

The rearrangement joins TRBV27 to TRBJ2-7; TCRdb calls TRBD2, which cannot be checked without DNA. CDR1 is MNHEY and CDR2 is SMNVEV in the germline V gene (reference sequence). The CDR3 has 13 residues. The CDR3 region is CASAGTPPYEQYF.

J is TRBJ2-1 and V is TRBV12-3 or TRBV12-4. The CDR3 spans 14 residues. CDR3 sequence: CASMPSTGYNEQFF.

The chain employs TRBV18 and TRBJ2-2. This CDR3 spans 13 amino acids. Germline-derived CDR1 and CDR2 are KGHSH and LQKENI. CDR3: CASSPPNTGELFF.

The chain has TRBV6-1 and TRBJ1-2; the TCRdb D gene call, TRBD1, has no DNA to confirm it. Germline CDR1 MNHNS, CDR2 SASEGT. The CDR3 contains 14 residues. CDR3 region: CASSEEAGGAGYTF.

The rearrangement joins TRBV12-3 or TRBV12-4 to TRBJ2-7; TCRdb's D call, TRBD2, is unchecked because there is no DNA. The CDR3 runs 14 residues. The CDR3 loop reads CASSYTAGISEQYF.

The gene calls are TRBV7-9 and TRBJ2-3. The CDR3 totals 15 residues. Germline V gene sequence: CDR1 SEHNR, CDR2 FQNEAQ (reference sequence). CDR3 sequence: CASSLQASTAGTQYF.

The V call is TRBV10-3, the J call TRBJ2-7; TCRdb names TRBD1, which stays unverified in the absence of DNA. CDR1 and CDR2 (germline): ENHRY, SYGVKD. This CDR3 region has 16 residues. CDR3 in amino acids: CAISESSGTGGARQYF.

CDR3 residues: CASRRDAQSNEKLFF. The chain links TRBV6-5 to TRBJ1-4. Per germline, CDR1 MNHEY and CDR2 SVGAGI. CDR3 size: 15 residues.

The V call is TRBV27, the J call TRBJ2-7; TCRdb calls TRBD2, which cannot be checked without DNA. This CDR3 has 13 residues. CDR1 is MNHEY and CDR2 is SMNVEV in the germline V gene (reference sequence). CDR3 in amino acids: CASSPLSTHEQYF.

Here the CDR3 reads CASRDSAGGRITDTQYF. This chain uses TRBV5-1 with TRBJ2-3; TCRdb picks TRBD2, but there is no DNA to check that call. The CDR3 extends over 17 amino acids. The germline V gene encodes CDR1 SGHRS and CDR2 YFSETQ.

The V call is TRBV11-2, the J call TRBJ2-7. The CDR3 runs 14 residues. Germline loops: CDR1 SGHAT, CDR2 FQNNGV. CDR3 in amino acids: CASSHENLLYEQYF. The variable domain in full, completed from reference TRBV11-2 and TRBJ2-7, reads EAGVAQSPRYKIIEKRQSVAFWCNPISGHATLYWYQQILGQGPKLLIQFQNNGVVDDSQLPKDRFSAERLKGVDSTLKIQPAKLEDSAVYLCASSHENLLYEQYFGPGTRLTVT.

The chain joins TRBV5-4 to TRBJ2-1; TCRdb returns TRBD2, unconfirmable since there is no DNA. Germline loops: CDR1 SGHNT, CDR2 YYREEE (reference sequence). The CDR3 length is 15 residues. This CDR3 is CASRADSLSYNEQFF.

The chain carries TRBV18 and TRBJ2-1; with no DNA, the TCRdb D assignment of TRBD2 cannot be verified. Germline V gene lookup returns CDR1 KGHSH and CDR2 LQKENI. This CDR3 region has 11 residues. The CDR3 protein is CASSRLAEQFF.

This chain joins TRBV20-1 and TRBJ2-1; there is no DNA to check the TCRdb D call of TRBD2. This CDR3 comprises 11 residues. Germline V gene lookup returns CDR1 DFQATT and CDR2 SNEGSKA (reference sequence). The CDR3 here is CSPRAVNEQFF.

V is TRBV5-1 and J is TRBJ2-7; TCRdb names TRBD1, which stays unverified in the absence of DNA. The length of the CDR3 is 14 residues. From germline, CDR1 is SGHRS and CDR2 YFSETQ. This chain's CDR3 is CASSLLPATYEQYF.

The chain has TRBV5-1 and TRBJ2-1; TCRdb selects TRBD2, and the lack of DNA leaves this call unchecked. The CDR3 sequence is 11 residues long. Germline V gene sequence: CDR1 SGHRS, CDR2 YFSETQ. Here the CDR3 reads CASSFLSLKFF.

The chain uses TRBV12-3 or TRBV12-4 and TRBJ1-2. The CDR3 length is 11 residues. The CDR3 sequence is CASSLAGIYTF.

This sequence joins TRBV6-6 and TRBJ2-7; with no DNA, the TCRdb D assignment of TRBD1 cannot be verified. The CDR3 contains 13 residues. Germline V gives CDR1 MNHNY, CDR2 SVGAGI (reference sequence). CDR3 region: CATEMGGSYEQYF.